The rows below give T cell receptor beta chains drawn from one sample of a study of T cells in Graves' hyperthyroidism and ophthalmopathy. TCRdb ran MiXCR on the multiplex PCR reads and lists one entry per CDR3 protein. The data contain around 700,000 distinct CDR3 sequences, about 35% of them singletons. Sequenced material: blood. All receptors come from a woman in her forties with Graves' hyperthyroidism. CDR3s include the opening cysteine and the closing phenylalanine or tryptophan. D genes are given only for firm matches. Rows give clone size only sometimes, using once, few, many, or a class for an expanded clone.

TRBV6-5	TRBD1	few	TRBJ1-2	TGTGCCAGCAAAAAAGGGGGCGATGGCTACACCTTC	CASKKGGDGYTF
TRBV19	.	.	TRBJ1-5	TGTGCCAGTAGCGGGACATTCGGGGGGCCCCAGCATTTT	CASSGTFGGPQHF
TRBV7-2	.	.	TRBJ2-7	TGTGCCAGCAGCTTATGGGAGACCTCTGGGGGGAGTTACGAGCAGTACTTC	CASSLWETSGGSYEQYF
TRBV6-5	.	many	TRBJ1-1	TGTGCCAGCAGCCGACTTAATGAAGCTTTCTTT	CASSRLNEAFF
TRBV29-1	.	.	TRBJ2-3	TGCAGCGTAGTATTAAGAGGGTTCCTGGATACGCAGTATTTT	CSVVLRGFLDTQYF
TRBV15	TRBD1	.	TRBJ2-5	TGTGCCACCAGCAGACTAACGACAGGGTACCAAGAGACCCAGTACTTC	CATSRLTTGYQETQYF
TRBV20-1	.	few	TRBJ1-3	TGCAGTGCTACTCCAGGGGAACCTGGAAACACCATATATTTT	CSATPGEPGNTIYF
TRBV4-2	.	few	TRBJ2-7	TGTGCCAGCAGCCAAGATAGGGCTAGCTCCCCTCACGAGCAGTACTTC	CASSQDRASSPHEQYF
TRBV20-1	.	many	TRBJ1-2	TGCAGTGCTAGAAGGTCGGGACGTGGGGAAGGCTACACCTTC	CSARRSGRGEGYTF
TRBV7-8	.	many	TRBJ1-2	TGTGCCAGCAGCTTCAAAGGGTTGGGCTACACCTTC	CASSFKGLGYTF
TRBV20-1	.	.	TRBJ1-2	TGCAGTGCTAGACAAGGGGCCTATGGCTACACCTTC	CSARQGAYGYTF
TRBV20-1	.	many	TRBJ1-2	TGCAGTGCCCATATCCAGGGTAGCTATGGCTACACCTTC	CSAHIQGSYGYTF
TRBV19	.	few	TRBJ2-7	TGTGCCAGTAGTATGGCCATTTATGGCGAGCAGTACTTC	CASSMAIYGEQYF
TRBV20-1	.	once	TRBJ1-4	TGCAGTGCTAAAGGAGGACTGGTTAATGAAAAACTGTTTTTT	CSAKGGLVNEKLFF
TRBV2	TRBD2	few	TRBJ2-5	TGTGCCAGCAGTAAATTCCTAGCGGGAGTAGAGACCCAGTACTTC	CASSKFLAGVETQYF
TRBV10-3	.	.	TRBJ2-7	TGTGCCAGCAGTTCCAGGAGCGGCTCCTACGAGCAGTACTTC	CASSSRSGSYEQYF
TRBV12-3/TRBV12-4	.	many	TRBJ2-5	TGTGCCAGCAGTTTTACAGGGTTTGGGGAGACCCAGTACTTC	CASSFTGFGETQYF
TRBV2	.	.	TRBJ2-2	TGTGCCAGCAGTGAAGCGTTGGGGGCGGGGGAGCTGTTTTTT	CASSEALGAGELFF
TRBV5-1	TRBD1	few	TRBJ1-1	TGTGCCAGCAGCTATGACAGGGCTCTGAACACTGAAGCTTTCTTT	CASSYDRALNTEAFF
TRBV6-2/TRBV6-3	.	few	TRBJ1-1	TGTGCCAGCAGACGAAGAGGGGGGCGCAGGGCTTTCTTT	CASRRRGGRRAFF
TRBV29-1	.	.	TRBJ2-7	TGCAGCGTTTTAGACTTGCACTACGAGCAGTACTTT	CSVLDLHYEQYF
TRBV2	.	.	TRBJ2-2	TGTGCCAGCAGCCCACAGGGAATCGGGGAGCTGTTTTTT	CASSPQGIGELFF
TRBV6-1	.	.	TRBJ1-2	TGTGCCAGCAGTGAAGTAGCGGGGGGCTACGGTGGCTACACCTTC	CASSEVAGGYGGYTF
TRBV20-1	.	.	TRBJ1-6	TGCAGTGCTCCAGGGGAGAATTCACCCCTCCACTTT	CSAPGENSPLHF
TRBV12-5	TRBD1	few	TRBJ1-2	TGTGCTAGTGGTTCGACAGGGGAAAACTATGGCTACACCTTC	CASGSTGENYGYTF
TRBV29-1	.	.	TRBJ1-3	TGCAGCGTTGAAGATCTTCAGATGGGTGGAAACACCATATATTTT	CSVEDLQMGGNTIYF
TRBV10-3	.	.	TRBJ1-1	TGTGCCATCAGTAGACCATCCTTGAACACTGAAGCTTTCTTT	CAISRPSLNTEAFF
TRBV25-1	.	many	TRBJ1-1	TGTGCCAGCAGTGATTACGAGGTAGTGAGCACTGAAGCTTTCTTT	CASSDYEVVSTEAFF
TRBV20-1	TRBD2	many	TRBJ2-5	TGCAGTGCGGATGCGGGGGGGCCGGAGACCCAGTACTTC	CSADAGGPETQYF
TRBV7-9	.	many	TRBJ1-6	TGTGCCCTTATGACAAATCATAATTCACCCCTCCACTTT	CALMTNHNSPLHF
TRBV20-1	.	.	TRBJ1-3	TGCCGTGCTAGATACACCTCTGGAAACACCGTATATTTT	CRARYTSGNTVYF
TRBV10-1	TRBD2	.	TRBJ2-3	TGCGCCAGCAGTGGAGCGGGGGGGGCAGAAGATACGCAGTATTTT	CASSGAGGAEDTQYF
TRBV6-1	.	few	TRBJ1-2	TGTGCCAGCAGTGGGGAAATCTTCTATGGCTACACCTTC	CASSGEIFYGYTF
TRBV19	.	many	TRBJ2-7	TGTGCCAGTGGAATGTCCGACGGGCTCGAGCAGTACTTC	CASGMSDGLEQYF
TRBV5-1	TRBD1	.	TRBJ1-5	TGCGCCAGCAGCTACACAGGGGCAGGCAATCAGCCCCAGCATTTT	CASSYTGAGNQPQHF
TRBV5-1	.	.	TRBJ1-4	TGCGCCAGCAGCCAAACGGACAGCCTAGAAAAACTGTTTTTT	CASSQTDSLEKLFF
TRBV10-3	TRBD1	few	TRBJ2-2	TGTGCCATCAGTGAGTTTTTGCAGGGGGCAACCGGGGAGCTGTTTTTT	CAISEFLQGATGELFF
TRBV6-2/TRBV6-3	TRBD1	.	TRBJ2-7	TGTGCCAGCAGCGGGGACAGTAAAGCCTCCTACGAGCAGTACTTC	CASSGDSKASYEQYF
TRBV28	.	.	TRBJ1-1	TGTGCCAGCAGTTTAGACGCCCAAGAAGCTTTCTTT	CASSLDAQEAFF
TRBV4-3	TRBD1	few	TRBJ1-6	TGCGCCAGCAGCCGGCCGGGACAGGGGATCTCACCCCTCCACTTT	CASSRPGQGISPLHF
TRBV5-1	.	few	TRBJ2-7	TGTGCCAGCAGCTTCGGGGTTGGCGGCCCCTACGAGCAGTACTTC	CASSFGVGGPYEQYF
TRBV7-9	.	many	TRBJ2-7	TGTGCCAGCAGCTTCGGAAGAGGGATGACCTACGAGCAGTACTTC	CASSFGRGMTYEQYF
TRBV7-2	TRBD1	.	TRBJ2-5	TGTGCCAGCAGCCAGGGTAGAAGGACAGGGGGAGAGACCCAGTACTTC	CASSQGRRTGGETQYF
TRBV7-2	TRBD1	.	TRBJ1-1	TGTGCCAGCAGCCAAACCGGGACAGGAATGAACACTGAAGCTTTCTTT	CASSQTGTGMNTEAFF
TRBV7-2	.	.	TRBJ1-1	TGTGCCAGCAGCTTAATGGACAGATTGAACACTGAAGCTTTCTTT	CASSLMDRLNTEAFF
TRBV19	TRBD1	many	TRBJ1-2	TGTGCCAGTAGCTGGGACAGGGTCGGCGGCTACACCTTC	CASSWDRVGGYTF
TRBV6-5	.	.	TRBJ2-7	TGTGCCAGCAGTTACTCAGGACAGTACGAGCAGTACTTC	CASSYSGQYEQYF
TRBV29-1	TRBD1	.	TRBJ1-1	TGCAGGGGGGGCAGGGGGGAAGGGACTGAAGCTTTCTTT	CRGGRGEGTEAFF
TRBV10-3	.	.	TRBJ2-2	TGTGCCAGCAGCCTGACCCATGAGGAGTCCACCGGGGAGCTGTTTTTT	CASSLTHEESTGELFF
TRBV6-5	TRBD2	.	TRBJ2-7	TGTGCCAGCAGTACCCCCTTTGGACTAGCGGGACACTACGAGCAGTACTTC	CASSTPFGLAGHYEQYF
TRBV29-1	TRBD1	once	TRBJ1-1	TGCAGCGTGGGGGACAGGGACAACACTGAAGCTTTCTTT	CSVGDRDNTEAFF
TRBV6-1	.	once	TRBJ1-6	TGTGCCAGCAGTCCCTCAGGCGGGTCCTATAATTCACCCCTCCACTTT	CASSPSGGSYNSPLHF
TRBV6-5	.	.	TRBJ1-5	TGTGCCAGCGGTAATCAGCCCCGGCATTTT	CASGNQPRHF